This is a list of T cell receptor beta chains from one sample in a study of response to subunit inactivated influenza vaccine. TCRdb ran MiXCR on the RT-PCR reads and lists one entry per CDR3 protein. The sample includes approximately 300,000 distinct CDR3 sequences, roughly 20% of them seen just once. The sequences come from PBMCs from blood, collected less than 22 months after vaccination. The receptors here all came from a man aged 50 to 75 who received an inactivated influenza vaccine. CDR3s include the opening cysteine and the closing phenylalanine or tryptophan. D genes are given only for firm matches. Size values are once, few and many counts, or a class for expanded clones, and some rows have none.

D gene	clone size	V gene	J gene	CDR3 protein	CDR3 DNA
NA	NA	TRBV9	TRBJ1-1	CASSVVGERNTEAFF	TGTGCCAGCAGCGTAGTGGGCGAAAGGAACACTGAAGCTTTCTTT
NA	NA	TRBV7-9	TRBJ2-5	CASSVSELLSGGETQYF	TGTGCCAGCAGCGTATCGGAGCTCTTGTCTGGGGGAGAGACCCAGTACTTC
TRBD1	few	TRBV24-1	TRBJ1-2	CATSDQTGFAF	TGTGCCACCAGTGATCAGACAGGGTTTGCCTTC
NA	few	TRBV29-1	TRBJ1-3	CSVVVFGNTIYF	TGCAGCGTTGTGGTTTTCGGAAACACCATATATTTT
TRBD1	few	TRBV7-9	TRBJ1-4	CASSLGDRGYEKLFF	TGTGCCAGCAGCTTGGGGGACAGGGGATATGAAAAACTGTTTTTT
NA	NA	TRBV7-9	TRBJ1-5	CASSFGGLNQPQHF	TGTGCCAGCAGCTTTGGGGGACTCAATCAGCCCCAGCATTTT
NA	many	TRBV9	TRBJ1-1	CASSGKQGFTEAFF	TGTGCCAGCAGCGGTAAACAGGGTTTCACTGAAGCTTTCTTT
NA	NA	TRBV2	TRBJ1-6	CASSSLSFANSPLHF	TGTGCCAGCAGTTCCCTTTCATTTGCTAATTCACCCCTCCACTTT
TRBD1	few	TRBV20-1	TRBJ1-3	CSARDRRGMFSGNTIYF	TGCAGTGCTAGAGATCGCAGGGGGATGTTCTCTGGAAACACCATATATTTT
NA	few	TRBV7-6	TRBJ1-1	CASSRWREGNTEAFF	TGTGCCAGCAGCCGTTGGAGGGAGGGGAACACTGAAGCTTTCTTT
NA	many	TRBV28	TRBJ1-5	CASSLNQPQHF	TGTGCCAGCAGTTTGAATCAGCCCCAGCATTTT
NA	NA	TRBV4-1	TRBJ1-1	CASSRARGNTEAFF	TGCGCCAGCAGCCGAGCCAGGGGGAACACTGAAGCTTTCTTT
NA	NA	TRBV20-1	TRBJ2-7	CSAHRDPYEQYF	TGCAGTGCTCACCGGGACCCATACGAGCAGTACTTC
TRBD1	many	TRBV27	TRBJ1-2	CASSYAPGQGAGSYGYTF	TGTGCCAGCAGTTATGCCCCGGGACAGGGGGCGGGAAGCTATGGCTACACCTTC
NA	many	TRBV12-3/TRBV12-4	TRBJ1-1	CASSRRQMGTEAFF	TGTGCCAGCAGTCGGAGACAGATGGGGACTGAAGCTTTCTTT